This T cell receptor beta chain stems from a study of blood T cell repertoires in COVID-19. Across the whole study: Samples taken during acute and convalescent COVID-19 were collected in the United States, Italy and Spain. PBMCs, B-cell-depleted T cells, or T cells were the source of the cDNA or gDNA that made up the material.

In the original analysis: Amplification of reference gene primers was used by the study to estimate nucleated cell counts. Sequenced by immunoSEQ multiplex PCR; TCRdb stores in-frame clones only, minus some. V, J and clone size are taken as reported in that table, and D and trimming were inferred from the DNA itself. Of about 190,000 clones detected, roughly 90% appear once; the ten largest clones hold roughly 6.2%. Germline V gene data show CDR1 as LNHDA and CDR2 as SQIVND (reference sequence). The CDR3 is 15 amino acids. V was pared by 6 bases and J by 5 bases, with 10 bases of the junction left unmatched.

The TCR sequence derives from a woman aged 40 to 50 who had recovered from COVID-19. The V gene is TRBV19, the J gene TRBJ2-5, with 9 bases matching TRBD1. The sample comprised peripheral blood. The CDR3 DNA reads TGTGCCAGTAGCCTAAAACAGGGGGCTGGGGAGACCCAGTACTTC. Encoded protein: CASSLKQGAGETQYF.